This is a list of T cell receptor beta chains from one sample in a study of T cell changes during pregnancy in multiple sclerosis. Sequencing used immunoSEQ multiplex PCR; TCRdb keeps in-frame clones, though not all of them. The data contain about 47,000 clones, 90% to 95% of them singletons. The sequencing here drew on peripheral blood, taken after pregnancy. The receptors come from a female donor with multiple sclerosis, enrolled in a pregnancy study. Each CDR3 is given with its conserved first and last residue. D genes are given only for firm matches. Size is stated for part of the rows, as once, few or many counts, or as a class when the clone is expanded.

abundance,d_gene,j_gene,v_gene,CDR3aa,CDR3nt
once,TRBD2,TRBJ2-2,TRBV6-1,CASTAMGGSRELFF,TGTGCCAGTACCGCCATGGGGGGGAGTAGGGAGCTGTTTTTT
NA,NA,TRBJ1-1,TRBV29-1,CSVGSLSEAFF,TGCAGCGTTGGGTCGCTAAGTGAAGCTTTCTTT
once,NA,TRBJ1-1,TRBV11-1,CASSSRGRAEAFF,TGTGCCAGCAGCTCCAGGGGACGCGCTGAAGCTTTCTTT
NA,NA,TRBJ1-6,TRBV11-1,CASSLSSNSPLHF,TGTGCCAGCAGCTTATCCTCGAATTCACCCCTCCACTTT
NA,TRBD1,TRBJ2-5,TRBV7-2,CASSFGQGETQYF,TGTGCCAGCAGCTTTGGACAGGGAGAGACCCAGTACTTC
NA,TRBD2,TRBJ2-3,TRBV19,CASSPRRTSGAVDTQYF,TGTGCCAGTAGTCCACGCAGGACTAGCGGGGCTGTAGATACGCAGTATTTT
NA,TRBD2,TRBJ2-5,TRBV9,CASSLRTSGGETQYF,TGTGCCAGCAGCCTTAGGACTAGCGGGGGTGAGACCCAGTACTTC
NA,NA,TRBJ1-4,TRBV7-2,CASRPPGTNEKLFF,TGTGCCAGCAGGCCCCCGGGGACTAATGAAAAACTGTTTTTT
NA,TRBD1,TRBJ1-6,TRBV13,CASSETGSGSPLHF,TGTGCCAGCAGCGAGACAGGGTCTGGGTCACCCCTCCACTTT
NA,NA,TRBJ2-6,TRBV7-2,CASSLALGAWANVLTF,TGTGCCAGCAGCTTAGCGTTGGGGGCATGGGCCAACGTCCTGACTTTC
NA,NA,TRBJ2-5,TRBV5-1,CASSLGQPGETQYF,TGCGCCAGCAGCTTGGGTCAGCCCGGGGAGACCCAGTACTTC
NA,TRBD1,TRBJ1-2,TRBV7-9,CASSLTGAVDDYGYTF,TGTGCCAGCAGCTTGACAGGGGCGGTGGATGACTATGGCTACACCTTC
NA,TRBD1,TRBJ2-7,TRBV5-1,CASSPAGQGFEQYF,TGCGCCAGCAGCCCGGCGGGACAGGGGTTCGAGCAGTACTTC